This TCR beta chain comes out of a study of vaccination effects on CD4 cells after COVID-19. Across the whole study: ViraFEST assay sequencing came after antigen-specific CD4+ T cells were expanded with viral peptide pools. Cultivation was performed at approximately 2.1 million PBMC per well with about 9.6 IU/ml IL-2 and approximately 9.2 ug/ml peptides added. The study, taken as a whole, reports: There was marked clonal contraction among infection- and vaccine-induced clones late after vaccination. Healthy vaccine recipients' vaccine-induced clones were almost all SARS-CoV-2 mono-reactive.

The sample holds a few counts of this clone. Its antigen remains unknown. V was clipped by 0 bases and J by 4 bases; unmatched bases: 5. The germline gives CDR1 SNHLY, CDR2 FYNNEI. The CDR3 contains 16 residues. The data were produced by immunoSEQ multiplex PCR, yet TCRdb's version contains in-frame clones alone and is incomplete. The sample shows 66,000 or so clones, over 70% of them seen only once. CD4+ T cells were isolated after around 9 days of culture. Each participant was given two doses of one vaccine (BNT162b2 or mRNA-1273). This TCR was sampled from a human donor who received a COVID-19 vaccine. The chain employs TRBV2 and TRBJ1-2; 10 bases align to TRBD1. Sample: CD4+ T cells from PBMCs cultured without peptide, taken after COVID-19 vaccination. The CDR3 DNA reads as TGTGCCAGCAGTGAAGCCGGACAGGGGGGAGTCTATGGCTACACCTTC. It specifies CASSEAGQGGVYGYTF.